Listed below are T cell receptor beta chains from one sample, sequenced in a study of identical twins. TCRdb itself ran the 5' RACE reads through MiXCR, one entry per CDR3 protein. The table records a few hundred thousand distinct CDR3 sequences, 9.5% to 10% of them present only once. The data were also submitted as part of a second study, on yellow fever vaccine responses in identical twins.

Sequencing was carried out using PBMCs. Source of these receptors: a woman aged 18-29 years in good health. CDR3s leave out the opening cysteine and the closing phenylalanine or tryptophan.

>TRBV18|TRBJ2-1
ASSPGRSPEQF
>TRBV20-1|TRBJ2-2
SASKIAGGTGELF
>TRBV7-8|TRBJ2-1
ASSPARLAGGASGYNEQF
>TRBV27|TRBJ2-5
ASSLRGLAGPGETQY
>TRBV3-1|TRBJ2-1
ASSQVGTVSYNEQF
>TRBV10-3|TRBJ2-1
AISESRGGQF
>TRBV3-1|TRBJ2-7
ASSQRGDNEQY
>TRBV4-2|TRBJ2-3
ASSQDGQTSDTQY
>TRBV27|TRBJ2-2
ASSSLPGLAGPGELF
>TRBV6-5|TRBJ2-3
ASSYRPTDTQY
>TRBV7-9|TRBJ2-3
ASSLAGGGEDTQY
>TRBV18|TRBJ2-7
ASSRGDTSYEQY
>TRBV7-8|TRBJ1-6
ASSYDKTGFNSPLH
>TRBV5-1|TRBJ2-1
ASSLAGAGRNEQF
>TRBV12-3/TRBV12-4|TRBJ2-3
ASSSPSGDPPTDTQY
>TRBV20-1|TRBJ2-1
SAWTSSYNEQF
>TRBV28|TRBJ2-7
ASRPSGSPEQY
>TRBV5-1|TRBJ2-7
ASSPWDNSYEQY
>TRBV29-1|TRBJ2-1
SVESGSGGYNEQF
>TRBV6-1|TRBJ2-5
ASSEIGKERETQY
>TRBV6-2/TRBV6-3|TRBJ1-5
ASSPVGAGQPQH
>TRBV6-6|TRBJ2-2
ASTTGTGELF
>TRBV14|TRBJ2-5
ASSLLTGWTQY
>TRBV29-1|TRBJ2-3
SVSPSADTQY
>TRBV27|TRBJ2-7
ASSLGPDGSYEQY
>TRBV12-3/TRBV12-4|TRBJ2-2
ASSSPGRVTGELF
>TRBV21-1|TRBJ1-5
ASRKTADQPQH
>TRBV12-3/TRBV12-4|TRBJ2-7
ASRLGGDQQY